This T cell receptor (beta chain) stems from a study of radiotherapy plus CTLA-4 blockade in lung cancer. Study in general: Across the patients, objective responses occurred in about 19%, and disease control in around 31%.

It was focal radiation plus CTLA-4 blockade with ipilimumab that patients with chemo-refractory metastatic non-small-cell lung cancer received. Clones were read by immunoSEQ multiplex PCR, and TCRdb kept only the in-frame ones, dropping some. The table includes tens of thousands of clones, around nine tenths detected once. The sample was peripheral blood, taken from a patient treated with radiotherapy plus ipilimumab. The TCR sequence derives from a human donor with non-small cell lung cancer that progressed on radiotherapy plus ipilimumab.

In DNA, the CDR3 is TGTGCCAGCAGTGGTACAGGGGGCAGGTACGAGCAGTACTTC. It specifies CASSGTGGRYEQYF. The chain links TRBV6-1 to TRBJ2-7, with 9 positions matching TRBD1. Unmatched junction bases numbered 5, after V lost 4 bases and J lost 4 bases. The CDR3 length is 14 residues. CDR1 MNHNS and CDR2 SASEGT come from the germline V gene.